The sequence of this T cell receptor (beta chain) was determined in a study of T cells after yellow fever vaccination. The CDR3 extends over 13 amino acids. V lost 1 base, J lost 3 bases, and 8 bases lay in between. Germline-derived CDR1 and CDR2 are SGHRS and YFSETQ. TCRdb analysed the 5' RACE reads with MiXCR anew, one entry per CDR3 protein. The repertoire holds hundreds of thousands of distinct CDR3 sequences, with less than 4.5% as singletons. This clonotype was counted at least ten times. The sample was PBMCs, taken on the day of the yellow fever booster vaccination. The TCR sequence derives from a young man who received the YFV17D yellow fever vaccine. The V and J genes are TRBV5-1 and TRBJ2-7; possible D gene TRBD1, 5 bases. CDR3 bases: TGCGCCAGCAGCTTGAATACAGGCTACGAGCAGTACGTC. It is translated as CASSLNTGYEQYV.